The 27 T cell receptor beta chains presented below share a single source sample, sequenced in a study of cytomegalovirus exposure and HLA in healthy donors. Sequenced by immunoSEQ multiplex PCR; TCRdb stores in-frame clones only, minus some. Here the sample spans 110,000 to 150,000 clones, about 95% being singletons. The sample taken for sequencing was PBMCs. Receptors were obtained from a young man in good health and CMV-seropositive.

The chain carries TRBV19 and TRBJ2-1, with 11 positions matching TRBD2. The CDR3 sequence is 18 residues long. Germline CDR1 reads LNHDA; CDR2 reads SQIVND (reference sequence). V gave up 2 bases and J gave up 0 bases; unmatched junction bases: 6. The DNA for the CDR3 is TGTGCCAGTAGTATACTAGCGGGAGGCCCCAGCTCCTACAATGAGCAGTTCTTC. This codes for CASSILAGGPSSYNEQFF.

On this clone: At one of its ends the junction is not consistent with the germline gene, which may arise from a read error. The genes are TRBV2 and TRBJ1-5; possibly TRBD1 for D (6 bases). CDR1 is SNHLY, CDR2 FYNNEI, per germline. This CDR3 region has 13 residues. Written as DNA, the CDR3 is TGTGCCAGCAGTGGGGACAACAATCGGCCCCAGCATTTT. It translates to CASSGDNNRPQHF.

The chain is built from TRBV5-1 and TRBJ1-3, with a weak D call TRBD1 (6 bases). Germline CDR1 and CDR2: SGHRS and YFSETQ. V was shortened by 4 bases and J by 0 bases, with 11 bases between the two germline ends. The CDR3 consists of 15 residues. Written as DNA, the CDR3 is TGCGCCAGCAGCCCGGACAGCAGCTCTGGAAACACCATATATTTT. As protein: CASSPDSSSGNTIYF.

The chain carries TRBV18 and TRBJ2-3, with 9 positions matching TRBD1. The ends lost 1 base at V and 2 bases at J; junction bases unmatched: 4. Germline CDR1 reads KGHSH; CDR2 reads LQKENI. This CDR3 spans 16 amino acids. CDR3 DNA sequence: TGTGCCAGCTCACCACGGGGGACAGGGACCACAGATACGCAGTATTTT. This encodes CASSPRGTGTTDTQYF.

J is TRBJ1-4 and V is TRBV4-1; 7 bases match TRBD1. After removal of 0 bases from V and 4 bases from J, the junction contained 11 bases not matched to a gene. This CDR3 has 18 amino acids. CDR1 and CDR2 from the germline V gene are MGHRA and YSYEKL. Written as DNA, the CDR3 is TGCGCCAGCAGCCAAGAACCGAATCCGGGACAGATTAATGAAAAACTGTTTTTT. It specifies CASSQEPNPGQINEKLFF.

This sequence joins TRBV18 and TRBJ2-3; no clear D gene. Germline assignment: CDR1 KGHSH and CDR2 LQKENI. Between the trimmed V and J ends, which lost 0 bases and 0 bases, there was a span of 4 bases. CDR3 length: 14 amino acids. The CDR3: CASSPPGSTDTQYF. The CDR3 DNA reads TGTGCCAGCTCACCACCCGGGAGCACAGATACGCAGTATTTT.

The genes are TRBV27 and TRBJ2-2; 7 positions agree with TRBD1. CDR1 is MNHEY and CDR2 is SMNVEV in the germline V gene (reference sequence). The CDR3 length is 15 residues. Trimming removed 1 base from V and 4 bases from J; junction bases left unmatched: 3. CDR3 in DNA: TGTGCCAGCAGTTTATTGTCAGGGGGCACCGGGGAGCTGTTTTTT. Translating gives CASSLLSGGTGELFF.

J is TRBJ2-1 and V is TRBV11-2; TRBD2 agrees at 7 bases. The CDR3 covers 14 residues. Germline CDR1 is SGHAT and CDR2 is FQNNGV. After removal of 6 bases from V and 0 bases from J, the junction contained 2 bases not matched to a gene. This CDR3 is CASSGGSSYNEQFF. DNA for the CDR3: TGTGCCAGCAGTGGCGGGAGCTCCTACAATGAGCAGTTCTTC.

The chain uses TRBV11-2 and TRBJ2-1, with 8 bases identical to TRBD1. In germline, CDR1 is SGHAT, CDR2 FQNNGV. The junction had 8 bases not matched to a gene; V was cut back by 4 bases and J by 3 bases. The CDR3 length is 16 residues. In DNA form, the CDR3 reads TGTGCCAGCAGCTACCCGGGACAGGCCTTCTACAATGAGCAGTTCTTC. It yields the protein CASSYPGQAFYNEQFF.

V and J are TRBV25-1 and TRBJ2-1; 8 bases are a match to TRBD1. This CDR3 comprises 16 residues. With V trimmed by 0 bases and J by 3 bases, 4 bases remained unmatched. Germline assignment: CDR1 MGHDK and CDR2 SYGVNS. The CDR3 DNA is TGTGCCAGCAGTGAATACGGGACAGGCTACTACAATGAGCAGTTCTTC. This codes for CASSEYGTGYYNEQFF.

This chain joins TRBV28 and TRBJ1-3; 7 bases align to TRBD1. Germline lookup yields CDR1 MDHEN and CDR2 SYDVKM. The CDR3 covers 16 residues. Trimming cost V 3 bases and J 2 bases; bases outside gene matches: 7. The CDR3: CASSFHETGTGNTIYF. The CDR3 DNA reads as TGTGCCAGCAGTTTCCACGAGACAGGGACTGGAAACACCATATATTTT.

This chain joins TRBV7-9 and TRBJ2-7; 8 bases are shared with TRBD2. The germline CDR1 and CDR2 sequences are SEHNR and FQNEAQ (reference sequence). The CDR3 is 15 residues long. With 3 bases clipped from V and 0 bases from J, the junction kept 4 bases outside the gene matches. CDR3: CASSLTSAGSYEQYF. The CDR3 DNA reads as TGTGCCAGCAGCTTGACTAGCGCTGGCTCCTACGAGCAGTACTTC.

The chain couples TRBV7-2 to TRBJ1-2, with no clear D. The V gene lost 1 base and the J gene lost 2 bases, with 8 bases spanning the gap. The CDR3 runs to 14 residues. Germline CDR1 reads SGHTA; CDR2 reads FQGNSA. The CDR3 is CASSLVGENYGYTF. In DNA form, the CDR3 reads TGTGCCAGCAGCTTAGTTGGGGAGAACTATGGCTACACCTTC.

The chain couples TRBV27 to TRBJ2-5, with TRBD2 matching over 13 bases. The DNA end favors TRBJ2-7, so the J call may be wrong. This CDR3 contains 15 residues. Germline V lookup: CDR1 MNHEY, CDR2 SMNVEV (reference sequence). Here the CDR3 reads CASNTLAGGTYEQYF. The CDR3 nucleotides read TGTGCCAGCAATACACTAGCGGGAGGGACCTACGAGCAGTACTTC.

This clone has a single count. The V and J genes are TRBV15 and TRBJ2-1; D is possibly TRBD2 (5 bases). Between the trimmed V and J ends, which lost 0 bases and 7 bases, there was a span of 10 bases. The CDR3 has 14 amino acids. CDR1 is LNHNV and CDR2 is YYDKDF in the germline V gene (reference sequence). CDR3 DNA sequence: TGTGCCACCAGCAGAGATCGGGGTGGGAATGAGCAGTTCTTC. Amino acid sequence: CATSRDRGGNEQFF.

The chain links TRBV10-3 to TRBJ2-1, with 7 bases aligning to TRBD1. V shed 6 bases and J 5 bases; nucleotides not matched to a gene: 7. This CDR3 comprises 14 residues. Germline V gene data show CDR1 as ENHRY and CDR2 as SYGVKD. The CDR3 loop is CAIRGGQGDNEQFF. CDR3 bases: TGTGCCATCAGGGGTGGGCAGGGGGACAATGAGCAGTTCTTC.

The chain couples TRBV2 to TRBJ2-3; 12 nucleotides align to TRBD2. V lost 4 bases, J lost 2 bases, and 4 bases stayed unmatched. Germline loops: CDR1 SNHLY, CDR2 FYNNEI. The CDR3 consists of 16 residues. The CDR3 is CASSGLAGETTDTQYF. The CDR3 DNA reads TGTGCCAGCAGTGGACTAGCGGGGGAGACCACAGATACGCAGTATTTT.

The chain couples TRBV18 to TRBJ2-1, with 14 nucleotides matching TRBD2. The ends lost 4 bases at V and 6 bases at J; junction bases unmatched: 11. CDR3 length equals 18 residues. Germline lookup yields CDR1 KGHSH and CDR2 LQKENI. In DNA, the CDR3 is TGTGCCAGCTCACACGGGACTAGCGGGAGTAAACCCCGCAATGAGCAGTTCTTC. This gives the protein CASSHGTSGSKPRNEQFF.

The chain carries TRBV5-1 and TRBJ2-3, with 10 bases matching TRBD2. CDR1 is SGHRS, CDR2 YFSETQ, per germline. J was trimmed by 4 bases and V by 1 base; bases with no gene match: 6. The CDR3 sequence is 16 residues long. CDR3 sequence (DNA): TGCGCCAGCAGCTTGAGCGGGAGGGCCACATCAGATACGCAGTATTTT. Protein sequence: CASSLSGRATSDTQYF.

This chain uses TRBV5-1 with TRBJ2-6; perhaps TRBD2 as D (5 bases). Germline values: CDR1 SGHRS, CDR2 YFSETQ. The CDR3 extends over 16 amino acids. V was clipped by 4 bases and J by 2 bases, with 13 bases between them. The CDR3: CASSPLSGAGANVLTF. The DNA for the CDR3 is TGCGCCAGCAGCCCGCTCTCCGGGGCTGGGGCCAACGTCCTGACTTTC.

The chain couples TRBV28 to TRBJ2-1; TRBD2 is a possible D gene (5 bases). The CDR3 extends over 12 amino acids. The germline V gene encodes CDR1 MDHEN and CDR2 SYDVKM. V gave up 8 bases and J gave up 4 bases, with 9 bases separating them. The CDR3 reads CASQTGYNEQFF. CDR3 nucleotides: TGTGCCAGCCAAACGGGGTACAATGAGCAGTTCTTC.

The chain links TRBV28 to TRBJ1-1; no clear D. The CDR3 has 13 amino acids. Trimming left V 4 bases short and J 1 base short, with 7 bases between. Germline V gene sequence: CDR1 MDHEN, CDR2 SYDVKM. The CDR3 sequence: CASSSYPNTEAFF. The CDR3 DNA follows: TGTGCCAGCAGTTCCTACCCGAACACTGAAGCTTTCTTT.

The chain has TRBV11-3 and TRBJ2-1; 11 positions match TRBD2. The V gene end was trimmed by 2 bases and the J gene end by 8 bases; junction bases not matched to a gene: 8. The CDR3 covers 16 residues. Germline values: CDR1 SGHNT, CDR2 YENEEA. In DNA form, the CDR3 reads TGTGCCAGCAGCTTATTTACTAGCGGGAGCCCCGATGAGCAGTTCTTC. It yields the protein CASSLFTSGSPDEQFF.

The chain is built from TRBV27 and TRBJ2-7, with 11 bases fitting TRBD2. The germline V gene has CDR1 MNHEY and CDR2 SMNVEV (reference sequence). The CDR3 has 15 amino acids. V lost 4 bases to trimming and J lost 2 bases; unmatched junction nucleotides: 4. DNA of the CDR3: TGTGCCAGCAGTTCCCTGACTAGCGGGACCTACGAGCAGTACTTC. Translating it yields CASSSLTSGTYEQYF.

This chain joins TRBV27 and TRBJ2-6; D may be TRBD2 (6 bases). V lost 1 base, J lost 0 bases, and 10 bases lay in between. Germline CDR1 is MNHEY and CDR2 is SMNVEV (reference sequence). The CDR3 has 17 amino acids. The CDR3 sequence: CASSLWRGTSGANVLTF. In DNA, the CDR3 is TGTGCCAGCAGTTTATGGAGGGGCACCTCTGGGGCCAACGTCCTGACTTTC.

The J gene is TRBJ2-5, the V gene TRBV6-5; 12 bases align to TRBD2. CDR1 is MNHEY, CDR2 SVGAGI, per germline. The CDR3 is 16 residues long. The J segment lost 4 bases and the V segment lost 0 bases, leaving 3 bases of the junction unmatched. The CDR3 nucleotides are TGTGCCAGCAGTTACTCTTCTAGCGGGAGGGGAGAGACCCAGTACTTC. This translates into CASSYSSSGRGETQYF.

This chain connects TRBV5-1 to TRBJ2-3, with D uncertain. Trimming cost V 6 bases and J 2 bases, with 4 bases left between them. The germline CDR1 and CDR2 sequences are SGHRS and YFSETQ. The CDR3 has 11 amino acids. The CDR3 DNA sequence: TGCGCCAGCACCTCCACAGATACGCAGTATTTT. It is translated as CASTSTDTQYF.